Each of the 32 T cell receptor beta chains below was sequenced from the same sample in a study of human T cells and chemical hapten exposure. This sample's time point: patch test 1, 2 weeks after DPC sensitization. Treatment defined: therapeutic diphenylcyclopropenone sensitization with weekly scalp DPC. TCRdb re-derived calls from the RACE reads in MiXCR, one entry per CDR3 protein. The data contain approximately 74,000 distinct CDR3 sequences, 25% to 40% of them singletons. This material consisted of whole blood, taken in connection with sensitization to the hapten diphenylcyclopropenone (DPC). Receptor source: a man aged 40-49 years with alopecia areata. Some clones in this sample may be carry-over from other donors' samples.

This clonotype was seen only a few times. CDR3 sequence reads: CASSLTSGMETQYF. CDR3 in DNA: TGTGCCAGCAGTTTGACTAGCGGGATGGAGACCCAGTACTTC. J is TRBJ2-5 and V is TRBV28, with TRBD2 matching 11 bases. CDR1 and CDR2 (germline): MDHEN, SYDVKM. The CDR3 totals 14 residues. J gave up 5 bases and V 3 bases, and 2 bases lay outside the gene matches.

V and J are TRBV18 and TRBJ2-5; the match to TRBD1 covers 9 bases. Germline V gene lookup returns CDR1 KGHSH and CDR2 LQKENI. V trimming: 6 bases; J trimming: 5 bases; junction bases outside the gene matches: 13. This CDR3 region has 16 residues. This CDR3 is CASSGPPGTGIETQYF. CDR3 nucleotides: TGTGCCAGCTCTGGCCCCCCCGGGACAGGGATCGAGACCCAGTACTTC.

The rearrangement uses TRBV5-6 and TRBJ2-3, with 10 bases matching TRBD2. V shed 4 bases, J shed 14 bases, and the junction held 19 bases outside the gene matches. The CDR3 consists of 16 residues. Per germline, CDR1 SGHDT and CDR2 YYEEEE. Here the CDR3 reads CASSVVRLAGVVPRYF. The CDR3 DNA reads TGTGCCAGCAGCGTCGTCAGGCTAGCGGGAGTGGTCCCGAGGTATTTT.

The chain recombines TRBV20-1 with TRBJ1-1; TRBD1 is a possible D gene (6 bases). The CDR3 totals 15 residues. CDR1 and CDR2 (germline): DFQATT, SNEGSKA (reference sequence). The germline V and J ends were trimmed by 5 bases and 0 bases, with 16 bases remaining between them. The CDR3 region is CSAGDIKGMNTEAFF. The CDR3 DNA reads TGCAGTGCTGGGGACATCAAAGGGATGAACACTGAAGCTTTCTTT.

The V call is TRBV19, the J call TRBJ1-5; weak D call: TRBD1 (5 bases). The CDR3 is made up of 18 amino acids. With 2 bases removed from V and 6 bases from J, the gap between germline ends came to 23 bases. The germline CDR1 and CDR2 sequences are LNHDA and SQIVND (reference sequence). Here the CDR3 reads CASSIYPPPAGKGQPQHF. The CDR3 region has the DNA TGTGCCAGTAGTATATACCCCCCACCGGCAGGGAAGGGTCAGCCCCAGCATTTT. The whole variable domain, filled in from reference TRBV19 and TRBJ1-5, reads DGGITQSPKYLFRKEGQNVTLSCEQNLNHDAMYWYRQDPGQGLRLIYYSQIVNDFQKGDIAEGYSVSREKKESFPLTVTSAQKNPTAFYLCASSIYPPPAGKGQPQHFGDGTRLSIL.

The chain is built from TRBV27 and TRBJ2-7, with 8 bases identical to TRBD1. The CDR3 is 14 residues long. J lost 2 bases, V lost 6 bases, and 6 bases had no gene match. Germline V gene data show CDR1 as MNHEY and CDR2 as SMNVEV (reference sequence). DNA of the CDR3: TGTGCCAGCAGACGGACAGGGCCCCCCTACGAGCAGTACTTC. Translating it yields CASRRTGPPYEQYF.

This clonotype appeared a single time. The rearrangement uses TRBV4-2 and TRBJ2-5, with TRBD2 identical over 7 bases. The CDR3 has 15 amino acids. Germline V lookup: CDR1 LGHNA, CDR2 YNFKEQ. The trim removed 1 base at V and 2 bases at J, leaving 4 bases unmatched. The CDR3 bases are TGTGCCAGCAGCCAAGGGGGGGGGGGGCAAGAGACCCAGTACTTC. Amino acid sequence: CASSQGGGGQETQYF.

The genes are TRBV5-1 and TRBJ1-1; no clear D gene. The V end lost 0 bases, the J end lost 3 bases, and 12 bases lay between the germline ends. The germline V gene has CDR1 SGHRS and CDR2 YFSETQ. The CDR3 totals 15 residues. The CDR3 loop reads CASSLEGGHHTEAFF. In DNA, the CDR3 is TGCGCCAGCAGCTTGGAGGGAGGGCACCACACTGAAGCTTTCTTT.

This chain joins TRBV12-3 or TRBV12-4 and TRBJ2-1, with 12 bases matching TRBD1. The V and J ends lost 4 bases and 10 bases, in that order; junction bases with no gene match: 8. This CDR3 has 15 amino acids. CDR3 amino acids: CASSSPGQGAEEQFF. DNA of the CDR3: TGTGCCAGCAGTTCCCCGGGACAGGGGGCGGAGGAGCAGTTCTTC.

J is TRBJ2-7 and V is TRBV20-1; weak D call: TRBD2 (7 bases). V was pared by 3 bases and J by 6 bases, with 15 bases between. The V gene's germline CDR1 is DFQATT and CDR2 SNEGSKA (reference sequence). The CDR3 is 13 amino acids. The CDR3 here is CSASGGGEGEQYF. CDR3 nucleotides: TGCAGTGCTAGCGGAGGGGGGGAGGGCGAGCAGTACTTC.

There are a few counts of this clonotype. The CDR3 loop is CASSFNGGVNTEAFF. The CDR3 bases are TGTGCCAGCAGTTTTAACGGAGGGGTGAACACTGAAGCTTTCTTT. V usage is TRBV6-5 and J usage is TRBJ1-1; D might be TRBD1 (5 bases). V was trimmed by 4 bases and J by 0 bases, leaving 12 bases between them. CDR1 and CDR2 (germline): MNHEY, SVGAGI. The CDR3 runs to 15 residues.

This clonotype was detected a few times. The chain uses TRBV4-3 and TRBJ2-7, with 7 bases that match TRBD2. With V trimmed by 1 base and J by 2 bases, 5 bases remained unmatched. The length of the CDR3 is 15 residues. The germline CDR1 and CDR2 sequences are LGHNA and YSLEER. The CDR3 spells CASSQVAGAAYEQYF. The CDR3 nucleotides read TGCGCCAGCAGCCAAGTGGCGGGAGCGGCCTACGAGCAGTACTTC.

This chain connects TRBV18 to TRBJ1-5, with 8 bases identical to TRBD1. Trimming took 6 bases from V and 0 from J; bases not matched to a gene: 4. The V gene's germline CDR1 is KGHSH and CDR2 LQKENI. The CDR3 has 15 amino acids. CDR3: CASSGDRHSNQPQHF. The CDR3 nucleotides read TGTGCCAGCTCTGGGGACAGGCATAGCAATCAGCCCCAGCATTTT.

This clonotype was recorded at least ten times. J is TRBJ1-1 and V is TRBV7-9; D may be TRBD1 (6 bases). The length of the CDR3 is 16 residues. Per the germline V gene, CDR1 is SEHNR and CDR2 is FQNEAQ (reference sequence). With 5 bases removed from V and 1 base from J, the gap between germline ends came to 17 bases. For the CDR3, the DNA is TGTGCCAGCAGCCGGGGGGCAGGGGCGACGAACACTGAAGCTTTCTTT. It yields the protein CASSRGAGATNTEAFF.

The rearrangement uses TRBV6-6 and TRBJ1-2; maybe TRBD1 (6 bases). V lost 5 bases and J 8 bases, leaving 12 bases between the germline ends. Germline CDR1 and CDR2: MNHNY and SVGAGI (reference sequence). The CDR3 is 12 residues long. The CDR3 region is CASSLRTEGYTF. The CDR3 DNA reads TGTGCCAGCAGTCTCAGGACAGAGGGCTACACCTTC.

The chain joins TRBV25-1 to TRBJ2-1; 10 positions match TRBD2. The CDR3 is 14 residues long. The ends lost 4 bases at V and 8 bases at J; junction bases unmatched: 5. In germline, CDR1 is MGHDK, CDR2 SYGVNS. The CDR3 here is CASSGLAGVDEQFF. CDR3 bases: TGTGCCAGCAGTGGGCTAGCGGGAGTCGATGAGCAGTTCTTC.

This clonotype was counted only a few times. The chain links TRBV4-1 to TRBJ2-7, with D perhaps matching TRBD2 (6 bases). The CDR3 spans 15 residues. Trimming took off 3 bases at V and 2 bases at J, with 14 bases between the two ends. Germline-derived CDR1 and CDR2 are MGHRA and YSYEKL. CDR3 residues: CASSQRLGGPYEQYF. The CDR3 DNA reads as TGCGCCAGCAGCCAGAGATTGGGGGGTCCCTACGAGCAGTACTTC.

This clonotype has just one count. J is TRBJ2-1 and V is TRBV29-1, with D maybe TRBD1 (5 bases). V lost 4 bases and J lost 8, with 9 bases in between. This CDR3 has 11 amino acids. Germline loops: CDR1 SQVTM, CDR2 ANQGSEA. CDR3 sequence reads: CSVAQGDEQFF. CDR3 DNA: TGCAGCGTTGCGCAAGGGGATGAGCAGTTCTTC.

V is TRBV6-1 and J is TRBJ1-1; a weak D match, TRBD1 (5 bases). Per germline, CDR1 MNHNS and CDR2 SASEGT. This CDR3 has 16 amino acids. V lost 0 bases, J lost 1 base, and 12 bases lay in between. The CDR3 loop reads CASSEAMGGSNTEAFF. DNA of the CDR3: TGTGCCAGCAGTGAAGCGATGGGGGGGTCGAACACTGAAGCTTTCTTT.

The V call is TRBV18, the J call TRBJ1-5; no definite D call. The CDR3 covers 14 residues. The V end lost 5 bases, the J end lost 8 bases, and 16 bases lay between the germline ends. Germline-derived CDR1 and CDR2 are KGHSH and LQKENI. Here the CDR3 reads CASSMSDGIKPQHF. The CDR3 coding sequence is TGTGCCAGCTCAATGTCGGACGGGATCAAGCCCCAGCATTTT. The variable domain in full, completed from reference TRBV18 and TRBJ1-5, reads NAGVMQNPRHLVRRRGQEARLRCSPMKGHSHVYWYRQLPEEGLKFMVYLQKENIIDESGMPKERFSAEFPKEGPSILRIQQVVRGDSAAYFCASSMSDGIKPQHFGDGTRLSIL.

This clonotype showed up just a few times. The CDR3 DNA sequence: TGTGCCAGCAGTCACTTTCAAAACAATGAGCAGTTCTTC. This sequence encodes CASSHFQNNEQFF. The rearrangement uses TRBV6-1 and TRBJ2-1; D unresolved. The V gene's germline CDR1 is MNHNS and CDR2 SASEGT. Trimming left V 5 bases short and J 5 bases short, with 10 bases between. The length of the CDR3 is 13 residues.

The chain uses TRBV7-8 and TRBJ2-3; weak D call: TRBD2 (6 bases). This CDR3 spans 15 amino acids. Germline V lookup: CDR1 SGHVS, CDR2 FQNEAQ. Trimming removed 1 base at V and 4 bases at J, with 12 bases between. CDR3 nucleotide sequence: TGTGCCAGCAGCTTAGACGCGGGGAGTTCAGATACGCAGTATTTT. Amino acids: CASSLDAGSSDTQYF. Full variable domain (outside the CDR3, taken from reference TRBV7-8 and TRBJ2-3): GAGVSQSPRYKVAKRGQDVALRCDPISGHVSLFWYQQALGQGPEFLTYFQNEAQLDKSGLPSDRFFAERPEGSVSTLKIQRTQQEDSAVYLCASSLDAGSSDTQYFGPGTRLTVL.

This clonotype occurred a few times. The chain recombines TRBV12-3 or TRBV12-4 with TRBJ1-1; D not resolved. V lost 3 bases and J 1 base, leaving 15 bases between the germline ends. The CDR3 is made up of 16 amino acids. The CDR3 DNA reads TGTGCCAGCAGTTTTCTCTTTGACAAGGGGAACACTGAAGCTTTCTTT. It specifies CASSFLFDKGNTEAFF.

This clonotype was observed a handful of times. J is TRBJ1-3 and V is TRBV6-5; the match to TRBD1 covers 7 bases. The CDR3 length is 14 residues. The germline gives CDR1 MNHEY, CDR2 SVGAGI. Losses at the gene ends were 6 bases for V and 0 bases for J; bases not matched to a gene: 2. CDR3 sequence: CASRDRRSGNTIYF. The CDR3, as DNA: TGTGCCAGCAGGGACAGGCGCTCTGGAAACACCATATATTTT.

The chain has TRBV10-3 and TRBJ1-6; unclear D gene. Trimming stripped 3 bases from V and 7 bases from J, with 7 bases between. CDR1 and CDR2 from the germline V gene are ENHRY and SYGVKD. This CDR3 contains 13 residues. The CDR3 sequence is CAISDGENSPLHF. Here the CDR3 DNA reads TGTGCCATCAGTGATGGGGAGAATTCACCCCTCCACTTT.

The chain carries TRBV6-6 and TRBJ1-5, with D possibly being TRBD1 (5 bases). Trimming removed 4 bases from V and 16 bases from J, with 14 bases in between. This CDR3 spans 11 amino acids. Germline CDR1 and CDR2: MNHNY and SVGAGI (reference sequence). In nucleotides, the CDR3 is TGTGCCAGCAGTTTGGGGGACCTCCAACATTTT. Translation gives CASSLGDLQHF.

This clonotype was seen a single time. One base away lies a much larger clone, so this may be a sequencing read error. CDR3 amino acids: CASSPTKAGTEAFF. The CDR3 coding sequence is TGTGCCAGCAGCCCCACAAAGGCGGGTACTGAAGCTTTCTTT. The chain is built from TRBV7-2 and TRBJ1-1; no clear D. The CDR3 contains 14 residues. Per germline, CDR1 SGHTA and CDR2 FQGNSA. Trimming stripped 5 bases from V and 5 bases from J, with 15 bases between.

As regards this clonotype: Its ends do not fully match the called genes, so a read error is possible. CDR3 in DNA: TGTGCCAGCAGTCCAGGGGGCGCGTGGAACACTGAAACTTTCTTT. This translates into CASSPGGAWNTETFF. This sequence joins TRBV27 and TRBJ1-1; 8 bases are shared with TRBD1. Per the germline V gene, CDR1 is MNHEY and CDR2 is SMNVEV (reference sequence). CDR3 length: 15 amino acids.

V and J are TRBV5-1 and TRBJ2-5, with D uncertain. With 4 bases removed from V and 7 bases from J, the gap between germline ends came to 14 bases. The CDR3 consists of 13 residues. CDR1 and CDR2 from the germline V gene are SGHRS and YFSETQ. CDR3 sequence reads: CASSPGPLGTQYF. Here the CDR3 DNA reads TGCGCCAGCAGCCCCGGACCCCTGGGGACCCAGTACTTC. Full variable domain (rest looked up from reference TRBV5-1 and TRBJ2-5): KAGVTQTPRYLIKTRGQQVTLSCSPISGHRSVSWYQQTPGQGLQFLFEYFSETQRNKGNFPGRFSGRQFSNSRSEMNVSTLELGDSALYLCASSPGPLGTQYFGPGTRLLVL.

The chain uses TRBV12-3 or TRBV12-4 and TRBJ1-1; tentatively, D is TRBD1 (5 bases). The CDR3 has 15 residues. V gave up 6 bases and J gave up 2 bases, with 16 bases separating them. DNA for the CDR3: TGTGCCAGCAGAACCGGGACGGCAGTTAACACTGAAGCTTTCTTT. It codes for CASRTGTAVNTEAFF.

This sequence joins TRBV5-4 and TRBJ2-1; no reliable D call. V was cut by 9 bases and J by 7 bases, with 11 bases left in between. Germline V gene sequence: CDR1 SGHNT, CDR2 YYREEE (reference sequence). The CDR3 has 11 residues. The CDR3 DNA reads as TGTGCCACCGATCTAGGGAATGAGCAGTTCTTC. This sequence encodes CATDLGNEQFF.

This clonotype was seen a handful of times. The genes are TRBV28 and TRBJ1-4; no reliable D call. The CDR3 loop spans 14 amino acids. Germline V gives CDR1 MDHEN, CDR2 SYDVKM. V was trimmed by 3 bases and J by 3 bases, leaving 8 bases between them. Written as DNA, the CDR3 is TGTGCCAGCAGTTTCTGGCCGTCTAATGAAAAACTGTTTTTT. Translation gives CASSFWPSNEKLFF.